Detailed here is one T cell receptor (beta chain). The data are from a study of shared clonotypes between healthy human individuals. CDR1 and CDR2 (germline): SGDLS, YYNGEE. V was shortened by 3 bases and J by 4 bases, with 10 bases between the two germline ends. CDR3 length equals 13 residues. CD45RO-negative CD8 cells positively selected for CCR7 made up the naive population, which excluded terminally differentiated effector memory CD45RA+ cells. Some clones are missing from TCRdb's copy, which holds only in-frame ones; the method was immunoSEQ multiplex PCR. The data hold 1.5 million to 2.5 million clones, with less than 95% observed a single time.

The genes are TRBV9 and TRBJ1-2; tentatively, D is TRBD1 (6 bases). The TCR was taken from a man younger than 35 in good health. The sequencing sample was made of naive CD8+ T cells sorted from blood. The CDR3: CASSGTVLYGYTF. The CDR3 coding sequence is TGTGCCAGCAGCGGGACAGTCCTCTATGGCTACACCTTC.